This T cell receptor beta chain was recorded in a study of PD-1 blockade in classical Hodgkin lymphoma. Sequencing was performed with immunoSEQ multiplex PCR; in TCRdb, only in-frame clones are kept and a portion is missing. The sample carries 40,000 to 55,000 clones, around four fifths recorded once. The time point here: cycle 4 day 1 (C4D1), after five to seven weeks of nivolumab. Each of the patients experienced relapse following autologous stem cell transplantation, and their brentuximab vedotin exposure differed. The CDR3 length is 13 residues. Germline V gives CDR1 SGHKS, CDR2 YYEKEE (reference sequence). This clone came up once. The junction differs from germline at one of its ends, possibly a read error.

The TCR sequence derives from a human donor with classical Hodgkin lymphoma. The rearrangement links TRBV5-5 to TRBJ1-1; no firm D call. Sample: peripheral blood mononuclear cells (PBMCs), taken before the fourth cycle of nivolumab. The CDR3 sequence: CASSGWSLTGAFF. The CDR3 coding sequence is TGTGCCAGCAGCGGGTGGTCCTTGACTGGAGCTTTCTTT.